The clone carrying this T cell receptor beta chain has ten or more counts. Its antigen is still unknown. The data are from a study of CD8+CD57+ T cells in acquired aplastic anemia. Study-level information: Sorted CD4+ and CD8+ cells gave an average of about 3 ug of DNA.

TCR beta VDJ and CDR3 profiles were obtained from a genomic DNA template. MiXCR, applied by TCRdb to the reads, yields one record per CDR3 protein. This repertoire shows more than 150,000 distinct CDR3 sequences, 48% found once; its top ten account for approximately 12%. Study outcomes and limitations: Comparison of patients with controls identified 25 to 35 shared CD8+ CDR3 sequences.

CD8+CD57+ cell expansion, shown by flow cytometry, had occurred in the patients selected for sequencing. The CDR3 contains 15 residues. V lost 5 bases to trimming and J lost 4 bases; unmatched junction nucleotides: 7. Germline CDR1 and CDR2: SEHNR and FQNEAQ (reference sequence). The chain carries TRBV7-9 and TRBJ1-1; 10 bases map to TRBD1. The source is a human donor with aplastic anemia. What was sequenced was sorted CD4+, CD8+, or CD8+CD57+ T cells (not recorded which) from PBMCs. The CDR3 bases are TGTGCCAGCAGCCCCCAGACAGGGGGCGGCACTGAAGCTTTCTTT. This sequence encodes CASSPQTGGGTEAFF.